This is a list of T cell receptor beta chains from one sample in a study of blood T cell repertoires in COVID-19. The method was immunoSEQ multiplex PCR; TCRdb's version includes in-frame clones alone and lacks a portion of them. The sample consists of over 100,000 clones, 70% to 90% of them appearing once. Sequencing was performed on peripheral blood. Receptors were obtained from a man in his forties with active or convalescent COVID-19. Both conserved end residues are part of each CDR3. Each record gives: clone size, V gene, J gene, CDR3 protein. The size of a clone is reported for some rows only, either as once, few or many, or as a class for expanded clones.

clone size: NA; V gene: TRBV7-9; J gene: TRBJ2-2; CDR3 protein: CASSFSEVGELFF
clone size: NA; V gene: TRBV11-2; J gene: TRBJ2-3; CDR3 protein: CASSHTSGGVRSTDTQYF
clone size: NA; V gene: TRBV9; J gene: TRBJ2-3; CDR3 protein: CASSLGAGGPSTDTQYF
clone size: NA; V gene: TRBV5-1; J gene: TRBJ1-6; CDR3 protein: CASSIQTGENSPLHF
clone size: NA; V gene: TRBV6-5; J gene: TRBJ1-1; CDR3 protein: CASSYGTLNTEAFF
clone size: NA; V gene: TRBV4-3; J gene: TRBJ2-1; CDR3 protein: CASSSRGNEQFF
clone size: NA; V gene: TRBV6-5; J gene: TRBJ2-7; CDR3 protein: CASRGRGHEQYF
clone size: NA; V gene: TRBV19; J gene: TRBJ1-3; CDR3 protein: CASSPDRGFSGNTIYF
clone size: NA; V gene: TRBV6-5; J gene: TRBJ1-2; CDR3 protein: CASSSDKFNYGYTF
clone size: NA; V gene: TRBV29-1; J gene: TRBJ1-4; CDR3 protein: CSVEDSNEKLFF
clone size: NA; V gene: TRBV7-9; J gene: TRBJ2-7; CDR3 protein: CASSLAVTVSQYF
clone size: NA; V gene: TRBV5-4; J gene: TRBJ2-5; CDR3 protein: CASSFGDLRGGLQETQYF
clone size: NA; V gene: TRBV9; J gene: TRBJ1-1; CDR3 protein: CASSFTGTGGTEAFF
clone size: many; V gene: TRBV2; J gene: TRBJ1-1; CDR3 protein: CASRNRGLGEAFF
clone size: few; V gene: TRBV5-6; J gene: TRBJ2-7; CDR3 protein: CASSSNLGTGLQYF
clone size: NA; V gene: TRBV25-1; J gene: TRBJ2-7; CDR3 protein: CASSAGAGYEQYF
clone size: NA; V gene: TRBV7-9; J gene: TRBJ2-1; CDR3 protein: CASTTSGGREQFF
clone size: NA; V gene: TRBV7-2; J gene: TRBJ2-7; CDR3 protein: CASSTGYSYEQYF
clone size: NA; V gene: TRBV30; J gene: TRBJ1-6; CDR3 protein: CAWSNPGQYSPLHF
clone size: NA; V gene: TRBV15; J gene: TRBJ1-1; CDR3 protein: CATSRDLGRVNTEAFF
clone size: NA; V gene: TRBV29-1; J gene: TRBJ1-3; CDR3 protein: CSVQLGNTIYF
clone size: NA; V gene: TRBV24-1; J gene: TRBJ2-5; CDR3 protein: CATSDNRASGETQYF
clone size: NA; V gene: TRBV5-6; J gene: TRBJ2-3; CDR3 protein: CASSLELAGGSTDTQYF
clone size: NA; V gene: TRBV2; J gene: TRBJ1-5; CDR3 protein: CASGGQANQPQHF
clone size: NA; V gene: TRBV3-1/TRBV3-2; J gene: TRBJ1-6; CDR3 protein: CASSQGSSYNSPLHF
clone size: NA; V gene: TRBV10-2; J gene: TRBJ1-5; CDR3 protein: CATGQDLRGNQPQHF
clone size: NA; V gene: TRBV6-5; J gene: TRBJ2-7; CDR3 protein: CASSYGPPGGSYEQYF
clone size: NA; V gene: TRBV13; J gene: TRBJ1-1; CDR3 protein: CASSLRDRLNQNTEAFF
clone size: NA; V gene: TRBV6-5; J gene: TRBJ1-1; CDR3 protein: CASSWGHNTEAFF
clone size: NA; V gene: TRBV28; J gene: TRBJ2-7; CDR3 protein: CASSSNQLGLAAQYF
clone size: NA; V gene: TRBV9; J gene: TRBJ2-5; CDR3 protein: CATNQGFGTQYF
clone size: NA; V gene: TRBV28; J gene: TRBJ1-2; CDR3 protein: CASSVLNYGYTF
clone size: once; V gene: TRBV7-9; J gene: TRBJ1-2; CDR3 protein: CASSFTKPDRNGYTF
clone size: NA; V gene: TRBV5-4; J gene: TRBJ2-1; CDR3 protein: CASAIAGGVSYNEQFF
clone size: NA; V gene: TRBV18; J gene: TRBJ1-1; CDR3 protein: CASSPGSTEAFF
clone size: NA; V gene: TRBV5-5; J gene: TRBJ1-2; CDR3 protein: CASSLSPGGTNYGYTF
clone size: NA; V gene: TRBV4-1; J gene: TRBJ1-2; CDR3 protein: CASSQDGRIYGYTF
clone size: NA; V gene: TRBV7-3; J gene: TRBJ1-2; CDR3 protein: CASVQNSGIHGYTF
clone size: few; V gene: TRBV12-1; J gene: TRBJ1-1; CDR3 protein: CASTLQIEAFF
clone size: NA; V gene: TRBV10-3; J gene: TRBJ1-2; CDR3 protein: CAITRDSNNYGYTF
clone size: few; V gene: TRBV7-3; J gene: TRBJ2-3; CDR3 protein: CASSLRTDTQYF
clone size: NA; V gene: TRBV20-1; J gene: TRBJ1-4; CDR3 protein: CSASLSPGKLFF
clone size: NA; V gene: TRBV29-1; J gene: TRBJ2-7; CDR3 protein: CSVNRDRDYEQYF